One T cell receptor (beta chain) is described in this entry. The data were produced by immunoSEQ multiplex PCR, yet TCRdb's version contains in-frame clones alone and is incomplete. In the table there are some 1.4 million clones, 96% of which are singletons. This entry is derived from a study of shared clonotypes between healthy human individuals. The study drew all its donors from Caucasian adults living in Nashville, Tennessee. This CDR3 has 17 residues. V trimming: 1 base; J trimming: 5 bases; junction bases outside the gene matches: 9. Germline assignment: CDR1 KGHSH and CDR2 LQKENI. This chain joins TRBV18 and TRBJ2-3; 10 bases are a match to TRBD2. The sample comprised naive CD4+ T cells sorted from blood. Subset indicated: CD45RA+ positively selected. The TCR comes from a man younger than 45 in good health. Here the CDR3 reads CASSPRILLAGEDTQYF. CDR3 DNA sequence: TGTGCCAGCTCACCACGTATTCTCCTAGCGGGAGAAGATACGCAGTATTTT.